The clone carrying this T cell receptor beta chain was counted a few times. This entry belongs to a study of T cells after yellow fever vaccination. As for the study in general: When fractions had low cell numbers, they were prepared with SMART-Seq v4 Ultra Low Input.

TCRdb passed the 5' RACE reads through MiXCR, listing each CDR3 protein once. Here the sample spans 60,000 or so distinct CDR3 sequences, approximately 6.5% being singletons. This sequence was found in a man younger than 30 who received the YFV17D yellow fever vaccine. The sample in question was CD8+ T cells sorted from PBMCs, obtained on the day of the first yellow fever vaccination.

The CDR3 protein is CASSQEDRVFFPGANVLTF. Written as DNA, the CDR3 is TGTGCCAGCAGCCAAGAAGACAGGGTCTTTTTTCCTGGGGCCAACGTCCTGACTTTC. The V call is TRBV14, the J call TRBJ2-6; 7 bases fit TRBD1. Germline trimming cut 0 bases from V and 2 bases from J; bases unmatched to any gene: 10. This CDR3 comprises 19 residues. The germline gives CDR1 SGHDN, CDR2 FVKESK. Variable domain in full (rest from reference TRBV14 and TRBJ2-6): EAGVTQFPSHSVIEKGQTVTLRCDPISGHDNLYWYRRVMGKEIKFLLHFVKESKQDESGMPNNRFLAERTGGTYSTLKVQPAELEDSGVYFCASSQEDRVFFPGANVLTFGAGSRLTVL.